Listed below are T cell receptor beta chains from one sample, sequenced in a study of shared clonotypes between healthy human individuals. Profiled with immunoSEQ multiplex PCR; TCRdb holds only in-frame clones, not every one. This table has 550,000 to 650,000 clones, roughly 96% appearing once. The sample was naive CD8+ T cells sorted from blood. Receptors were obtained from a woman under 40 in good health. CDR3s include the opening cysteine and the closing phenylalanine or tryptophan. A D gene is named only where the DNA matches it firmly. A clone size is listed for some rows: how often the clone was seen (once, few, many), or a class if it is expanded.

CDR3 protein: CASSPTGSGNTIYF
CDR3 DNA: TGTGCCAGCAGCCCCACGGGTTCTGGAAACACCATATATTTT
J gene: TRBJ1-3
clone size: .
V gene: TRBV5-8
D gene: .

CDR3 protein: CASSLDLTSGFETQYF
CDR3 DNA: TGTGCCAGCAGCTTGGACCTCACTTCGGGATTTGAGACCCAGTACTTC
J gene: TRBJ2-5
clone size: .
V gene: TRBV5-5
D gene: .

CDR3 protein: CASGTVGNQPQHF
CDR3 DNA: TGTGCCAGTGGGACTGTAGGCAATCAGCCCCAGCATTTT
J gene: TRBJ1-5
clone size: .
V gene: TRBV28
D gene: .

CDR3 protein: CASTSGSYNEQFF
CDR3 DNA: TGTGCCAGCACGTCGGGCTCCTACAATGAGCAGTTCTTC
J gene: TRBJ2-1
clone size: once
V gene: TRBV28
D gene: .

CDR3 protein: CASSLRIQETQYF
CDR3 DNA: TGTGCCAGCAGCTTACGGATCCAAGAGACCCAGTACTTC
J gene: TRBJ2-5
clone size: .
V gene: TRBV4-2
D gene: .

CDR3 protein: CSVEDGDRPGEKLFF
CDR3 DNA: TGCAGCGTTGAAGACGGGGACAGGCCGGGGGAAAAACTGTTTTTT
J gene: TRBJ1-4
clone size: .
V gene: TRBV29-1
D gene: TRBD1

CDR3 protein: CASIGNTRNGEQFF
CDR3 DNA: TGTGCCAGTATTGGGAATACTAGGAACGGTGAGCAGTTCTTC
J gene: TRBJ2-1
clone size: .
V gene: TRBV19
D gene: .

CDR3 protein: CASSPPRVFYEQYF
CDR3 DNA: TGTGCCAGCTCTCCCCCCAGGGTTTTCTACGAGCAGTACTTC
J gene: TRBJ2-7
clone size: .
V gene: TRBV18
D gene: .

CDR3 protein: CASNPGTPVGEQYF
CDR3 DNA: TGTGCCAGCAACCCCGGGACTCCCGTCGGGGAGCAGTACTTC
J gene: TRBJ2-7
clone size: .
V gene: TRBV27
D gene: .

CDR3 protein: CASSLGEGRFEQYF
CDR3 DNA: TGTGCCAGCAGCTTAGGAGAGGGCCGGTTCGAGCAGTACTTC
J gene: TRBJ2-7
clone size: .
V gene: TRBV7-2
D gene: .

CDR3 protein: CASSEISGTGGTQYF
CDR3 DNA: TGTGCCAGCAGTGAAATATCCGGGACGGGGGGGACCCAGTACTTC
J gene: TRBJ2-5
clone size: .
V gene: TRBV6-1
D gene: TRBD2

CDR3 protein: CASSQPTYEQYF
CDR3 DNA: TGTGCCAGCAGCCAACCTACCTACGAGCAGTACTTC
J gene: TRBJ2-7
clone size: .
V gene: TRBV16
D gene: .

CDR3 protein: CASSPGATNEKLFF
CDR3 DNA: TGCGCCAGCAGTCCCGGAGCAACTAATGAAAAACTGTTTTTT
J gene: TRBJ1-4
clone size: .
V gene: TRBV5-1
D gene: .

CDR3 protein: CASSLLFGSHFSGANVLTF
CDR3 DNA: TGTGCCAGCAGTTTATTGTTCGGCAGCCATTTCTCTGGGGCCAACGTCCTGACTTTC
J gene: TRBJ2-6
clone size: .
V gene: TRBV27
D gene: .

CDR3 protein: CASTMGYSNQPQHF
CDR3 DNA: TGTGCCAGCACGATGGGATATAGCAATCAGCCCCAGCATTTT
J gene: TRBJ1-5
clone size: .
V gene: TRBV28
D gene: .

CDR3 protein: CASSYFPRAEQFF
CDR3 DNA: TGTGCCAGCAGTTACTTCCCTCGGGCTGAGCAGTTCTTC
J gene: TRBJ2-1
clone size: .
V gene: TRBV6-5
D gene: .

CDR3 protein: CASSFVGADQPQHF
CDR3 DNA: TGTGCCAGCAGCTTTGTGGGGGCGGATCAGCCCCAGCATTTT
J gene: TRBJ1-5
clone size: once
V gene: TRBV5-5
D gene: .

CDR3 protein: CASSSPPAGTSGISVYEQYF
CDR3 DNA: TGTGCCAGCAGTTCCCCTCCAGCCGGGACTAGCGGGATAAGCGTTTACGAGCAGTACTTC
J gene: TRBJ2-7
clone size: once
V gene: TRBV28
D gene: TRBD2

CDR3 protein: CASSLGGTVNTEAFF
CDR3 DNA: TGTGCCAGCAGTTTGGGGGGGACAGTCAACACTGAAGCTTTCTTT
J gene: TRBJ1-1
clone size: few
V gene: TRBV28
D gene: TRBD1

CDR3 protein: CASGRWDSQGTYEQYF
CDR3 DNA: TGTGCCAGCGGGAGATGGGACAGCCAGGGGACCTACGAGCAGTACTTC
J gene: TRBJ2-7
clone size: .
V gene: TRBV2
D gene: TRBD1

CDR3 protein: CASSPGASGRVYNEQFF
CDR3 DNA: TGTGCCAGCAGTCCCGGGGCTAGCGGGAGAGTATACAATGAGCAGTTCTTC
J gene: TRBJ2-1
clone size: .
V gene: TRBV27
D gene: TRBD2

CDR3 protein: CASSIGGFNQPQHF
CDR3 DNA: TGTGCCAGCAGTATTGGGGGGTTCAATCAGCCCCAGCATTTT
J gene: TRBJ1-5
clone size: .
V gene: TRBV27
D gene: .

CDR3 protein: CASSWVGGGQPQHF
CDR3 DNA: TGTGCCAGCAGTTGGGTTGGGGGCGGGCAGCCCCAGCATTTT
J gene: TRBJ1-5
clone size: .
V gene: TRBV27
D gene: .

CDR3 protein: CASSELGEAYGYTF
CDR3 DNA: TGTGCCAGCAGTGAACTGGGGGAAGCCTATGGCTACACCTTC
J gene: TRBJ1-2
clone size: .
V gene: TRBV2
D gene: .

CDR3 protein: CASSQGALQYF
CDR3 DNA: TGCGCCAGCAGCCAGGGAGCGCTACAGTACTTC
J gene: TRBJ2-5
clone size: .
V gene: TRBV4-1
D gene: .

CDR3 protein: CASTFEAAYGYTF
CDR3 DNA: TGTGCCAGCACCTTTGAGGCGGCCTATGGCTACACCTTC
J gene: TRBJ1-2
clone size: .
V gene: TRBV19
D gene: .

CDR3 protein: CASSHTKSPTDTQYF
CDR3 DNA: TGTGCCAGCAGTCATACCAAGTCCCCCACAGATACGCAGTATTTT
J gene: TRBJ2-3
clone size: .
V gene: TRBV5-4
D gene: .

CDR3 protein: CASSLLLAGVYEQYF
CDR3 DNA: TGTGCCAGCAGTTTATTGTTAGCGGGAGTGTACGAGCAGTACTTC
J gene: TRBJ2-7
clone size: .
V gene: TRBV27
D gene: TRBD2

CDR3 protein: CASSSSGDGELFF
CDR3 DNA: TGTGCCAGCAGTTCCTCGGGGGACGGGGAGCTGTTTTTT
J gene: TRBJ2-2
clone size: once
V gene: TRBV6-6
D gene: .

CDR3 protein: CASSLAATSGVSYNEQFF
CDR3 DNA: TGTGCCAGCAGCTTAGCGGCGACTAGCGGAGTCTCCTACAATGAGCAGTTCTTC
J gene: TRBJ2-1
clone size: once
V gene: TRBV7-6
D gene: TRBD2

CDR3 protein: CATSRDSPLLFF
CDR3 DNA: TGTGCCACCAGCAGAGATAGCCCCTTGCTGTTTTTT
J gene: TRBJ2-2
clone size: .
V gene: TRBV15
D gene: .

CDR3 protein: CASSLEGDLNTIYF
CDR3 DNA: TGTGCCAGCAGCTTAGAAGGGGATCTAAACACCATATATTTT
J gene: TRBJ1-3
clone size: .
V gene: TRBV13
D gene: .

CDR3 protein: CASSSVMPNEKLFF
CDR3 DNA: TGTGCCAGCAGCTCAGTGATGCCTAATGAAAAACTGTTTTTT
J gene: TRBJ1-4
clone size: .
V gene: TRBV11-2
D gene: .

CDR3 protein: CASSEVGSYPPDTQYF
CDR3 DNA: TGTGCCAGCAGTGAAGTGGGGTCCTACCCCCCCGATACGCAGTATTTT
J gene: TRBJ2-3
clone size: .
V gene: TRBV25-1
D gene: .

CDR3 protein: CASSYSFPVSYEQYF
CDR3 DNA: TGTGCCAGCAGTTACTCGTTCCCCGTCTCCTACGAGCAGTACTTC
J gene: TRBJ2-7
clone size: .
V gene: TRBV6-5
D gene: .

CDR3 protein: CASSVTSGAYEQYF
CDR3 DNA: TGTGCCAGCAGCGTCACTAGCGGAGCGTACGAGCAGTACTTC
J gene: TRBJ2-7
clone size: .
V gene: TRBV9
D gene: TRBD2

CDR3 protein: CASSFMASGRHEQFF
CDR3 DNA: TGTGCCAGCAGCTTCATGGCGTCTGGGAGGCATGAGCAGTTCTTC
J gene: TRBJ2-1
clone size: .
V gene: TRBV7-6
D gene: .

CDR3 protein: CASSPGQPSEAFF
CDR3 DNA: TGTGCCAGCAGTCCGGGACAGCCTTCTGAAGCTTTCTTT
J gene: TRBJ1-1
clone size: .
V gene: TRBV6-5
D gene: TRBD1